This TCR beta chain came from a study of control samples from healthy donors and cancer patients. Here immunoSEQ multiplex PCR was the method, and the copy in TCRdb shows in-frame clones only, minus some. The sample lists some 130,000 clones, about 85% occurring once. CDR1 and CDR2 (germline): MNHNS, SASEGT. This CDR3 has 19 amino acids. Unmatched junction bases numbered 15, after V lost 4 bases and J lost 0 bases. The sample consisted of blood. The rearrangement uses TRBV6-1 and TRBJ1-5; 7 nucleotides agree with TRBD1. This receptor was obtained from a woman aged 25 to 39 in good health. CDR3 sequence (DNA): TGTGCCAGCAGTGGAGCCGACAGGGCCCGGACCTATAGCAATCAGCCCCAGCATTTT. Its protein product is CASSGADRARTYSNQPQHF.